What follows describes a single TCR beta chain. Here immunoSEQ multiplex PCR was the method, and the copy in TCRdb shows in-frame clones only, minus some. The table includes 250,000 to 300,000 clones, more than 75% detected once. V shed 0 bases and J shed 1 base, with 9 bases lying between them. The CDR3 loop spans 15 amino acids. The germline CDR1 and CDR2 sequences are KGHSH and LQKENI. The sample is drawn from a study of blood T cell repertoires in COVID-19. The source of this sequence is a woman aged 55 to 70 in a cohort exposed to, infected with or recovered from COVID-19 (not recorded which). The chain recombines TRBV18 with TRBJ1-1, with D possibly being TRBD1 (5 bases). Sequencing used PBMCs or T cells enriched from blood (not recorded which). The CDR3: CASSPPQGSNTEAFF. The CDR3, as DNA: TGTGCCAGCTCACCACCCCAGGGATCGAACACTGAAGCTTTCTTT.